The source of this T cell receptor beta chain is a study of CD8 T cells in ankylosing spondylitis. Overall study results and limits: Earlier literature documents some of the motif variants in reactive arthritis synovial fluid and blood. There was a TCR beta motif, made of several highly homologous variants, that appeared characteristic of ankylosing spondylitis blood.

This CDR3 region has 14 residues. Trimming took 1 base from V and 3 from J, leaving 7 bases between them. As for this clonotype: Its cognate antigen is unknown.

Molecular-barcoded quantitative 5'-RACE produced these TCR beta libraries. TCRdb independently ran MiXCR on the 5' RACE reads; one entry per CDR3 protein. The sample consists of 230,000 or so distinct CDR3 sequences, 18% of them appearing once. This sequence was found in a male donor with ankylosing spondylitis or in good health (not recorded which). Sequenced sample: blood, either unsorted or a sorted T cell fraction (not recorded which). The rearrangement links TRBV12-3 or TRBV12-4 to TRBJ2-4; D ambiguous. The CDR3 protein is CASSLGPDKNIQYF. The CDR3 region has the DNA TGTGCCAGCAGTTTAGGTCCGGACAAAAACATTCAGTACTTC.